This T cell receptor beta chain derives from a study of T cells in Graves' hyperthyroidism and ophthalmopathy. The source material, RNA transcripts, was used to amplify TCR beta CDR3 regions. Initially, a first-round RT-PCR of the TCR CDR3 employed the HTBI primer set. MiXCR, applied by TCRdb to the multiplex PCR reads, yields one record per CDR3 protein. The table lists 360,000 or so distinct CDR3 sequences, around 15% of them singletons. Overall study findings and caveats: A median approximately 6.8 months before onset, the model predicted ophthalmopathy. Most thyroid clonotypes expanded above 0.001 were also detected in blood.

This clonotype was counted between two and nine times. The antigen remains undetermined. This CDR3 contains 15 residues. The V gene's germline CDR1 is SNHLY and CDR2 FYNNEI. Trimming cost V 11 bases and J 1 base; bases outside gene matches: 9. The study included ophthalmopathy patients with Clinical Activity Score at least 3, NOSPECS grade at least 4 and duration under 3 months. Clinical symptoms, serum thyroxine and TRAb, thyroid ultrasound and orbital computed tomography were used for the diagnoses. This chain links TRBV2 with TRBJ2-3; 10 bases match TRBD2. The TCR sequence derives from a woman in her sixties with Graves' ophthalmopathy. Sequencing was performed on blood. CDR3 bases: TGTGCCGGCATTTTAGGGACTAGCGGCACAGATACGCAGTATTTT. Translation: CAGILGTSGTDTQYF.